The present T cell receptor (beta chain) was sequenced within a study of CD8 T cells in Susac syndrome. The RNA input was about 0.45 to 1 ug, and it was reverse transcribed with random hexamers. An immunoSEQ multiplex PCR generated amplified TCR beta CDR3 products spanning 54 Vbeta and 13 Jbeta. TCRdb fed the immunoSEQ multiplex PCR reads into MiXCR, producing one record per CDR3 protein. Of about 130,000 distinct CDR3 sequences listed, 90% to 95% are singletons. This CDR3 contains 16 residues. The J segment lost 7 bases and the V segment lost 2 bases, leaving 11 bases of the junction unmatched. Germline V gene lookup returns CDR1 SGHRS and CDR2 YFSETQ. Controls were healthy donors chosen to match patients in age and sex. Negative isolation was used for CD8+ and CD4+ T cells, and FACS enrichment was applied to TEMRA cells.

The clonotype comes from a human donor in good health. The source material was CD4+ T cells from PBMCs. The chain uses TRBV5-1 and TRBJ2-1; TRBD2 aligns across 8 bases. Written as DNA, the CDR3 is TGCGCCAGCAGCTTAGACCCGGGAGGGCCAAGTAATGAGCAGTTCTTC. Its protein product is CASSLDPGGPSNEQFF.